This is a list of T cell receptor beta chains from one sample in a study of blood T cell repertoires in COVID-19. Here immunoSEQ multiplex PCR was the method, and the copy in TCRdb shows in-frame clones only, minus some. The sample lists fewer than 300,000 clones, more than 70% occurring once. What was sequenced was peripheral blood. These receptors were taken from a young woman with acute or convalescent COVID-19. Each CDR3 is given with its conserved first and last residue. D genes are given only for firm matches. Size values are once, few and many counts, or a class for expanded clones, and some rows have none.

clone_size j_call v_call d_call cdr3_aa cdr3_nt
- TRBJ1-5 TRBV5-8 - CASSRSNQPQHF TGTGCCAGCAGCCGGAGCAATCAGCCCCAGCATTTT
- TRBJ1-6 TRBV4-3 - CASSQLTGSSYNSPLHF TGCGCCAGCAGCCAACTCACAGGTAGCTCCTATAATTCACCCCTCCACTTT
- TRBJ1-2 TRBV27 - CASTPPPSGIHGYTF TGTGCCAGCACTCCTCCGCCCTCAGGGATCCATGGCTACACCTTC
- TRBJ1-5 TRBV6-1 - CASSEFGNQPQHF TGTGCCAGCAGTGAATTCGGGAATCAGCCCCAGCATTTT
- TRBJ1-1 TRBV5-1 TRBD1 CASSWGQGVAEAFF TGCGCCAGCAGCTGGGGACAGGGGGTAGCTGAAGCTTTCTTT
- TRBJ2-7 TRBV29-1 - CSVVREGYEQYF TGCAGCGTTGTGCGAGAGGGATACGAGCAGTACTTC
few TRBJ1-6 TRBV18 TRBD1 CASSEQGAGYNSPLHF TGTGCCAGCTCAGAACAGGGGGCTGGGTATAATTCACCCCTCCACTTT
- TRBJ1-1 TRBV30 - CAWSLAAAHEAFF TGTGCCTGGAGCCTTGCGGCGGCCCATGAAGCTTTCTTT
- TRBJ2-1 TRBV5-8 TRBD2 CASSLFGGRLYNEQFF TGTGCCAGCAGCTTGTTCGGCGGGAGGCTATACAATGAGCAGTTCTTC
few TRBJ1-3 TRBV29-1 - CSARTAPGNTIYF TGCAGCGCAAGGACAGCGCCCGGAAACACCATATATTTT
- TRBJ2-2 TRBV19 TRBD2 CASRLAGGPIEGELFF TGTGCCAGTAGGCTGGCGGGAGGGCCTATTGAGGGGGAGCTGTTTTTT
- TRBJ1-2 TRBV4-3 - CASSHLEGADYGYTF TGCGCCAGCAGCCACCTCGAAGGGGCTGACTATGGCTACACCTTC
- TRBJ1-2 TRBV7-9 - CASSLGGVLGYTF TGTGCCAGCAGCTTAGGCGGGGTACTTGGCTACACCTTC
few TRBJ2-1 TRBV4-3 - CASSQDGGSEGEQFF TGCGCCAGCAGCCAAGACGGGGGTTCCGAGGGTGAGCAGTTCTTC
- TRBJ1-4 TRBV19 - CASSIVGRSLRGEKLFF TGTGCCAGTAGTATCGTCGGACGCTCTCTACGGGGTGAAAAACTGTTTTTT
- TRBJ1-1 TRBV11-2 - CASSLFGGNMNTEAFF TGTGCCAGCAGCTTATTCGGGGGGAATATGAACACTGAAGCTTTCTTT
- TRBJ2-3 TRBV3-1/TRBV3-2 TRBD2 CASSPSGGRADTQYF TGTGCCAGCAGCCCTAGCGGGGGCCGTGCAGATACGCAGTATTTT
- TRBJ2-3 TRBV28 - CASSILSRDTQYF TGTGCCAGCAGTATACTTAGTAGAGATACGCAGTATTTT
few TRBJ2-7 TRBV7-2 TRBD2 CASSFTGTSGRAYF TGTGCCAGCAGCTTTACGGGGACTAGCGGGAGGGCGTACTTC
- TRBJ1-2 TRBV2 - CASPGQEFNYGYTF TGTGCCAGTCCGGGACAAGAATTTAACTATGGCTACACCTTC
few TRBJ1-4 TRBV7-9 - CASSPRSATNEKLFF TGTGCCAGCAGCCCGCGTTCGGCAACTAATGAAAAACTGTTTTTT
many TRBJ2-1 TRBV2 TRBD2 CASSGGGEASYNEQFF TGTGCCAGCAGTGGGGGGGGAGAAGCGTCCTACAATGAGCAGTTCTTC
- TRBJ2-7 TRBV5-1 - CASSYRGSDNEQYF TGCGCCAGCAGCTACCGTGGTAGCGACAACGAGCAGTACTTC
- TRBJ2-7 TRBV7-3 TRBD1 CADQGDPPYEQYF TGTGCCGATCAGGGGGACCCCCCCTACGAGCAGTACTTC
- TRBJ2-7 TRBV7-8 - CASSSYLSSYEQYF TGTGCCAGCAGCTCCTACTTGAGCTCCTACGAGCAGTACTTC
few TRBJ2-7 TRBV7-3 TRBD1 CASSPGQGREQYF TGTGCCAGCAGCCCGGGACAGGGTCGCGAGCAGTACTTC
many TRBJ2-1 TRBV18 TRBD2 CASSPTSGSPSNEQFF TGTGCCAGCTCACCTACTAGCGGGAGTCCGTCCAATGAGCAGTTCTTC
- TRBJ2-7 TRBV7-2 TRBD1 CASSSTGNEQYF TGTGCCAGCAGCTCGACAGGGAACGAGCAGTACTTC
- TRBJ2-3 TRBV7-2 - CASSLYTDTQYF TGTGCCAGCAGCCTTTACACAGATACGCAGTATTTT
- TRBJ2-7 TRBV28 - CASSPDLAVEQYF TGTGCCAGCAGTCCGGACCTAGCAGTTGAGCAGTACTTC
- TRBJ1-5 TRBV28 - CASSSEIHYQPQHF TGTGCCAGCAGTAGTGAGATCCATTATCAGCCCCAGCATTTT
- TRBJ2-1 TRBV28 TRBD2 CASRSQAGVRYEQFF TGTGCCAGCAGATCTCAGGCGGGAGTCAGATATGAGCAGTTCTTC
- TRBJ2-1 TRBV7-2 TRBD1 CASSTLQGQGEQFF TGTGCCAGCAGCACACTACAGGGGCAGGGTGAGCAGTTCTTC
- TRBJ1-5 TRBV19 TRBD1 CASSDRDSNQPQHF TGTGCCAGTAGTGACAGGGACAGCAATCAGCCCCAGCATTTT
once TRBJ2-1 TRBV2 - CASSVATTYNEQFF TGTGCCAGCAGTGTTGCCACTACCTACAATGAGCAGTTCTTC
once TRBJ1-1 TRBV15 - CATSGPRGNTEAFF TGTGCCACCAGCGGACCTAGGGGGAACACTGAAGCTTTCTTT
- TRBJ2-1 TRBV19 TRBD2 CASSIAGGEGNEQFF TGTGCCAGTAGTATAGCGGGAGGGGAGGGCAATGAGCAGTTCTTC
- TRBJ2-7 TRBV9 - CASSDSGYEQYF TGTGCCAGCAGCGATAGCGGCTACGAGCAGTACTTC
- TRBJ2-5 TRBV7-9 TRBD1 CASSPQGQGAETQYF TGTGCCAGCAGCCCACAAGGTCAGGGGGCCGAGACCCAGTACTTC
- TRBJ1-2 TRBV19 TRBD1 CASSITYRGNYGYTF TGTGCCAGTAGTATAACATACAGGGGGAACTATGGCTACACCTTC
- TRBJ2-2 TRBV6-6 TRBD2 CASSRRTSGRQNTGELFF TGTGCCAGCAGTCGCAGGACTAGCGGGAGGCAAAACACCGGGGAGCTGTTTTTT
once TRBJ2-1 TRBV30 - CAWSVTGYNEQFF TGTGCCTGGAGTGTCACCGGGTACAATGAGCAGTTCTTC
few TRBJ2-7 TRBV5-1 TRBD2 CASSWGLASYEQYF TGCGCCAGCAGCTGGGGACTAGCATCCTACGAGCAGTACTTC
- TRBJ1-2 TRBV4-1 - CASSQEGRPNYGYTF TGCGCCAGCAGCCAAGAGGGGAGACCCAACTATGGCTACACCTTC
- TRBJ1-2 TRBV21-1 - CASSKGDSYGYTF TGTGCCAGCAGCAAAGGGGACAGCTATGGCTACACCTTC
few TRBJ2-7 TRBV7-2 TRBD1 CASSSDRGRSEQYF TGTGCCAGCAGCTCCGACAGGGGGCGTAGCGAGCAGTACTTC
few TRBJ2-1 TRBV28 - CASSSGMPGVNEQFF TGTGCCAGCAGTTCCGGGATGCCGGGGGTCAATGAGCAGTTCTTC
- TRBJ2-1 TRBV24-1 - CATSGPDNEQFF TGTGCCACCAGTGGGCCCGACAATGAGCAGTTCTTC
- TRBJ1-2 TRBV7-9 - CASSPSRALNYGYTF TGTGCCAGCAGCCCCTCGAGGGCCTTAAACTATGGCTACACCTTC
- TRBJ2-2 TRBV7-9 - CASTPGRDRQRTGELFF TGTGCCAGCACCCCCGGCCGCGACAGACAGAGAACCGGGGAGCTGTTTTTT
- TRBJ2-3 TRBV9 TRBD2 CASSVAQGSGRGGSTDTQYF TGTGCCAGCAGCGTAGCTCAGGGTAGCGGGAGAGGGGGATCGACAGATACGCAGTATTTT
- TRBJ2-6 TRBV3-1/TRBV3-2 TRBD1 CASSRDRAYGANVLTF TGTGCCAGCAGCCGGGACAGGGCGTATGGGGCCAACGTCCTGACTTTC
- TRBJ2-3 TRBV24-1 TRBD1 CATSDGRQGLIDTQYF TGTGCCACCAGTGACGGAAGACAGGGCTTGATCGATACGCAGTATTTT